This T cell receptor (beta chain) was obtained from a study of vaccination and CD4 T cells after COVID-19. Study results and caveats: The appearance of a median around 90% of reactive clones in convalescent patients occurred only post-vaccination.

CDR3 length equals 13 residues. The germline gives CDR1 MNHNS, CDR2 SASEGT. V lost 5 bases and J 5 bases, leaving 12 bases between the germline ends. The treatment: roughly 11-day PBMC culture with coronavirus spike peptide pools or control peptides (ViraFEST assay). Pre-COVID-19 pandemic sampling (2011-2018) yielded the unexposed donor's CD4+ T cells. Cultured CD4+ T-cell DNA underwent Oncomine TCR Beta short-read sequencing. TCRdb re-analysed the PCR reads in MiXCR, keeping a single row per CDR3 protein. Of about 7,000 distinct CDR3 sequences listed, 35% to 50% are singletons. Worth noting for this clonotype: As yet, its antigen is unknown.

The gene calls are TRBV6-1 and TRBJ2-5; D is unclear. This clonotype was sampled from a human donor in good health. Sequenced: CD4+ T cells from blood, cultured in vitro. The CDR3 reads CASSPGVGETQYF. The CDR3 bases are TGTGCCAGCAGTCCAGGAGTAGGGGAGACCCAGTACTTC.